This paragraph covers one TCR beta chain sequence. The antigen is unknown. The CDR3 sequence is 13 residues long. V was pared by 8 bases and J by 0 bases, with 5 bases between. Germline V gene data show CDR1 as SNHLY and CDR2 as FYNNEI. Both 60 Vbeta primers and 13 Jbeta primers went into the PCR. Data came from immunoSEQ multiplex PCR; TCRdb stores just in-frame clones and leaves some out. Altogether 150,000 to 200,000 clones are present, around 78% being singletons, with the ten largest covering 1.5% to 1.7%. This sample stems from a study of cytomegalovirus exposure and HLA in healthy donors. General observations from the study: CMV antigen specificity was confirmed in vitro for a few CMV-associated chains. DRB1 showed the most TCR associations and HLA-C the fewest in a later analysis, as rates varied by HLA locus. Published work reported that the classifier diagnosed cytomegalovirus status with high specificity and sensitivity.

The chain carries TRBV2 and TRBJ1-6; D ambiguous. The source of this sequence is a man aged 35 to 55 in good health and CMV-seronegative. Sequenced sample: PBMCs. DNA for the CDR3: TGTGCCAGCCGGGGCTCCTATAATTCACCCCTCCACTTT. Translating it yields CASRGSYNSPLHF.